One sample yielded the 22 T cell receptor beta chains listed below, sequenced in a study of blood T cell repertoires in COVID-19. TCRdb keeps only in-frame clones here, not all; method: immunoSEQ multiplex PCR. The sample has 150,000 to 200,000 clones; approximately 94% are singletons. The sample taken for sequencing was peripheral blood. The receptors stem from a man in his thirties or forties with COVID-19, enrolled during active disease.

CDR3 region: CASSVDRGGTSQYF. The DNA of the CDR3 is TGTGCCAGCAGCGTGGACAGGGGTGGGACGAGCCAGTACTTC. The chain recombines TRBV9 with TRBJ2-5; 9 bases align to TRBD1. CDR3 length: 14 amino acids. The germline gives CDR1 SGDLS, CDR2 YYNGEE. Trimming took 2 bases from V and 10 from J; bases not matched to a gene: 9.

The count of this clone is one. The chain combines TRBV2 with TRBJ1-4; the D is unclear. Germline V gene sequence: CDR1 SNHLY, CDR2 FYNNEI. The V gene lost 8 bases and the J gene lost 4 bases, with 11 bases spanning the gap. The CDR3 spans 13 residues. CDR3: CASRNSLNEKLFF. The CDR3, as DNA: TGTGCCAGCCGGAACAGCCTTAATGAAAAACTGTTTTTT.

The V and J genes are TRBV15 and TRBJ2-7, with D maybe TRBD1 (6 bases). The ends were cut back, 0 bases at V and 3 bases at J, with 18 bases in the middle. Per germline, CDR1 LNHNV and CDR2 YYDKDF (reference sequence). This CDR3 has 17 amino acids. This CDR3 reads CATSRDVLGRGDYEQYF. The CDR3 DNA sequence: TGTGCCACCAGCAGAGATGTACTTGGCAGGGGAGACTACGAGCAGTACTTC.

The rearrangement links TRBV5-4 to TRBJ1-2; a weak D match, TRBD1 (5 bases). The CDR3 totals 15 residues. V was shortened by 4 bases and J by 2 bases, with 15 bases between the two germline ends. Per germline, CDR1 SGHNT and CDR2 YYREEE (reference sequence). CDR3 nucleotides: TGTGCCAGCAGCATTGCCGGGGGGTTAAACTATGGCTACACCTTC. Residues: CASSIAGGLNYGYTF.

The genes are TRBV2 and TRBJ2-7; D unclear. V lost 10 bases and J 3 bases, leaving 10 bases between the germline ends. CDR3 length: 11 amino acids. Germline values: CDR1 SNHLY, CDR2 FYNNEI. The CDR3 loop is CATKRDYEQYF. The CDR3 DNA follows: TGTGCCACCAAGAGAGACTACGAGCAGTACTTC. Combining the CDR3 with reference TRBV2 and TRBJ2-7 gives the whole variable domain EPEVTQTPSHQVTQMGQEVILRCVPISNHLYFYWYRQILGQKVEFLVSFYNNEISEKSEIFDDQFSVERPDGSNFTLKIRSTKLEDSAMYFCATKRDYEQYFGPGTRLTVT.

V and J are TRBV7-9 and TRBJ1-2; D remains ambiguous. The V end was cut by 2 bases, the J end by 4 bases, with 14 bases between. The CDR3 contains 15 residues. The germline V gene encodes CDR1 SEHNR and CDR2 FQNEAQ (reference sequence). The CDR3 is CASSLRGGNPYGYTF. In nucleotides, the CDR3 is TGTGCCAGCAGCTTACGAGGCGGGAATCCCTATGGCTACACCTTC.

The rearrangement links TRBV30 to TRBJ1-1; 8 nucleotides match TRBD1. The V and J ends lost 6 bases and 6 bases, in that order; junction bases with no gene match: 9. The CDR3 runs 13 residues. CDR1 is GTSNPN, CDR2 SVGIG, per germline (reference sequence). DNA for the CDR3: TGTGCCTGCATGGACAGGGTGGGGGCTGAAGCTTTCTTT. Translating it yields CACMDRVGAEAFF.

The chain couples TRBV11-2 to TRBJ2-2; 7 bases map to TRBD2. This CDR3 comprises 17 residues. The V and J ends lost 3 bases and 1 base, in that order; junction bases with no gene match: 8. Germline V gene lookup returns CDR1 SGHAT and CDR2 FQNNGV. The CDR3 protein is CASSFLSGGGNTGELFF. As DNA, the CDR3 is TGTGCCAGCAGCTTTCTTTCGGGCGGGGGGAACACCGGGGAGCTGTTTTTT.

The chain has TRBV14 and TRBJ2-1; D is perhaps TRBD2 (6 bases). The CDR3 is made up of 17 amino acids. Looked up from germline, CDR1 is SGHDN and CDR2 is FVKESK. V lost 1 base to trimming and J lost 4 bases, with 17 bases between them. DNA of the CDR3: TGTGCCAGCAGCCAAGGGGCGATGGCGGGGTCATACAATGAGCAGTTCTTC. This codes for CASSQGAMAGSYNEQFF.

This sequence joins TRBV4-2 and TRBJ2-3; a possible D gene is TRBD1 (6 bases). Trimming removed 4 bases at V and 0 bases at J, with 14 bases between. There are 16 residues in the CDR3. Germline CDR1 is LGHNA and CDR2 is YNFKEQ. The CDR3 spells CASSLLRDTSTDTQYF. The CDR3 region has the DNA TGTGCCAGCAGCCTACTCCGGGACACCAGCACAGATACGCAGTATTTT.

This chain joins TRBV6-2 or TRBV6-3 and TRBJ1-1, with TRBD1 matching 10 bases. Unmatched junction bases numbered 8, after V lost 2 bases and J lost 5 bases. CDR1 is MNHEY and CDR2 is SVGEGT in the germline V gene. The CDR3 runs to 16 residues. CDR3 protein: CASSYRTDRGLTEAFF. The CDR3 DNA is TGTGCCAGCAGTTACCGAACCGACAGGGGGCTTACTGAAGCTTTCTTT.

V gene TRBV9 combines with J gene TRBJ2-5; 8 nucleotides agree with TRBD2. With 2 bases clipped from V and 4 bases from J, the junction kept 13 bases outside the gene matches. The CDR3 runs to 17 residues. The germline V gene has CDR1 SGDLS and CDR2 YYNGEE. For the CDR3, the DNA is TGTGCCAGCAGCGTGGGGTTAAGCGGGGGATCGGGAGAGACCCAGTACTTC. Encoded protein: CASSVGLSGGSGETQYF.

The V and J genes are TRBV27 and TRBJ2-3; TRBD2 might be the D (5 bases). CDR1 MNHEY and CDR2 SMNVEV come from the germline V gene (reference sequence). With 3 bases removed from V and 8 bases from J, the gap between germline ends came to 6 bases. The CDR3 contains 11 residues. CDR3 protein: CASSFSGTQYF. The CDR3 DNA reads TGTGCCAGCAGTTTCAGCGGTACGCAGTATTTT.

This clone occurred once. Written as DNA, the CDR3 is TGTGCCAGCAGCTTGGGCGGCGATACGCAGTATTTT. Encoded protein: CASSLGGDTQYF. V usage is TRBV5-6 and J usage is TRBJ2-3; unclear D gene. The CDR3 covers 12 residues. V was trimmed by 0 bases and J by 6 bases, leaving 5 bases between them. CDR1 SGHDT and CDR2 YYEEEE come from the germline V gene.

This chain connects TRBV3-1 (or the pseudogene TRBV3-2) to TRBJ1-1, with D perhaps TRBD1 (6 bases). Trimming left V 3 bases short and J 3 bases short, with 14 bases between. The CDR3 covers 15 residues. The germline gives CDR1 LGHDT, CDR2 YNNKEL (reference sequence). CDR3: CASSHSGGHDTEAFF. Written as DNA, the CDR3 is TGTGCCAGCAGCCATTCGGGGGGCCATGACACTGAAGCTTTCTTT.

The CDR3 region has the DNA TGTGCCAGCAGGGGCAGGGTTGATGAAAAACTGTTTTTT. Protein sequence: CASRGRVDEKLFF. The rearrangement joins TRBV12-3 or TRBV12-4 to TRBJ1-4; D is possibly TRBD1 (5 bases). V was cut by 6 bases and J by 6 bases, with 11 bases left in between. The CDR3 length is 13 residues.

The chain recombines TRBV12-5 with TRBJ1-2, with D unclear. Germline V gene lookup returns CDR1 LGHNT and CDR2 FRNRAP. The CDR3 sequence is 15 residues long. V dropped 7 bases and J dropped 0 bases, with 15 bases sitting between them. The CDR3 region has the DNA TGTGCTAGTGCTTCCCGCCGGGATACTAACTATGGCTACACCTTC. Amino acids: CASASRRDTNYGYTF.

This clone was seen once. V gene TRBV6-5 combines with J gene TRBJ2-7; 8 bases are a match to TRBD2. In germline, CDR1 is MNHEY, CDR2 SVGAGI. This CDR3 has 16 amino acids. The ends lost 0 bases at V and 4 bases at J; junction bases unmatched: 8. CDR3 DNA sequence: TGTGCCAGCAGTTACTCGAGTAGCGGGACAAATTACGAGCAGTACTTC. Protein product: CASSYSSSGTNYEQYF.

V usage is TRBV6-5 and J usage is TRBJ1-5; possible D gene TRBD1, 5 bases. V was clipped by 5 bases and J by 3 bases, with 14 bases between them. This CDR3 comprises 15 residues. Germline V gene lookup returns CDR1 MNHEY and CDR2 SVGAGI. CDR3 in DNA: TGTGCCAGCAGTACAACGGCGGGACTCAATCAGCCCCAGCATTTT. Protein sequence: CASSTTAGLNQPQHF.

V gene TRBV18 combines with J gene TRBJ1-5; D gene unclear. The CDR3 totals 15 residues. Germline V gene data show CDR1 as KGHSH and CDR2 as LQKENI. Trimming took 3 bases from V and 3 from J, leaving 12 bases between them. CDR3 region: CASSPRSTANQPQHF. CDR3 DNA: TGTGCCAGCTCACCCCGGTCAACCGCCAATCAGCCCCAGCATTTT.

The rearrangement links TRBV5-1 to TRBJ1-5; no firm D call. The CDR3 has 15 residues. Deletions cut 4 bases from V and 5 bases from J, with 16 bases between. Per the germline V gene, CDR1 is SGHRS and CDR2 is YFSETQ. CDR3 protein: CASSLGAGDHQPQHF. CDR3 sequence (DNA): TGCGCCAGCAGCCTCGGCGCGGGAGATCATCAGCCCCAGCATTTT.

The rearrangement uses TRBV2 and TRBJ2-1, with 7 bases that match TRBD1. J gave up 8 bases and V 3 bases, and 7 bases lay outside the gene matches. The CDR3 has 14 amino acids. Germline-derived CDR1 and CDR2 are SNHLY and FYNNEI. CDR3 nucleotide sequence: TGTGCCAGCAGTGACCCGGACAGGCCCCATGAGCAGTTCTTC. This gives the protein CASSDPDRPHEQFF.